The next 10 T cell receptor beta chains were all read from a single sample in a study of blood T cell repertoires in COVID-19. Some clones are missing from TCRdb's copy, which holds only in-frame ones; the method was immunoSEQ multiplex PCR. The data hold 350,000 to 450,000 clones, with roughly 90% observed a single time. The sequenced material came from PBMCs or T cells enriched from blood (not recorded which). These TCRs come from a woman younger than 35 who had been exposed to COVID-19.

The V and J genes are TRBV4-1 and TRBJ2-1, with 7 bases matching TRBD1. CDR1 MGHRA and CDR2 YSYEKL come from the germline V gene. The trim removed 4 bases at V and 9 bases at J, leaving 9 bases unmatched. The CDR3 contains 14 residues. CDR3 residues: CASSPRTGLVEQFF. The CDR3, as DNA: TGCGCCAGCAGCCCCCGGACAGGCCTGGTTGAGCAGTTCTTC.

V usage is TRBV3-1 (or the pseudogene TRBV3-2) and J usage is TRBJ2-1; no clear D. Per the germline V gene, CDR1 is LGHDT and CDR2 is YNNKEL (reference sequence). The ends were cut back, 2 bases at V and 10 bases at J, with 6 bases in the middle. The CDR3 consists of 11 residues. The CDR3 spells CASSQYREQFF. The CDR3 DNA is TGTGCCAGCAGCCAATACAGAGAGCAGTTCTTC.

V is TRBV6-1 and J is TRBJ1-4, with TRBD1 as a possible D gene (6 bases). V was shortened by 2 bases and J by 7 bases, with 14 bases between the two germline ends. Germline lookup yields CDR1 MNHNS and CDR2 SASEGT. This CDR3 has 15 amino acids. CDR3 residues: CASSERGGWGEKLFF. CDR3 in DNA: TGTGCCAGCAGTGAAAGGGGGGGTTGGGGTGAAAAACTGTTTTTT.

The chain recombines TRBV5-4 with TRBJ1-1; D is possibly TRBD1 (6 bases). Germline CDR1 is SGHNT and CDR2 is YYREEE (reference sequence). This CDR3 comprises 14 residues. The V end lost 0 bases, the J end lost 7 bases, and 13 bases lay between the germline ends. The chain's CDR3 is CASSLVRGIGEAFF. As DNA, the CDR3 is TGTGCCAGCAGCTTGGTCAGGGGCATCGGTGAAGCTTTCTTT.

This clone has just one count. The V and J genes are TRBV4-1 and TRBJ2-1; possible D gene TRBD2, 6 bases. The CDR3 extends over 14 amino acids. CDR1 is MGHRA, CDR2 YSYEKL, per germline. Trimming shortened V by 4 bases and J by 4 bases, and 11 bases separated the two germline ends. The CDR3 sequence is CASSPVGGYNEQFF. Here the CDR3 DNA reads TGCGCCAGCAGCCCGGTAGGAGGGTACAATGAGCAGTTCTTC.

DNA for the CDR3: TGTGCCAGCAGGGGAGGGGACCATTACGAGCAGTACTTC. Translating gives CASRGGDHYEQYF. V gene TRBV12-3 or TRBV12-4 combines with J gene TRBJ2-7, with 7 bases aligning to TRBD2. Unmatched junction bases numbered 6, after V lost 6 bases and J lost 4 bases. The CDR3 runs to 13 residues.

This chain links TRBV5-5 with TRBJ2-5; TRBD1 might be the D (6 bases). Trimming shortened V by 1 base and J by 5 bases, and 15 bases separated the two germline ends. Germline CDR1 SGHKS, CDR2 YYEKEE (reference sequence). The CDR3 length is 15 residues. The CDR3 nucleotides are TGTGCCAGCAGCTTGTTTCCCAGGGGCCTGGAGACCCAGTACTTC. This encodes CASSLFPRGLETQYF. The full variable domain, with the rest looked up from reference TRBV5-5 and TRBJ2-5, is DAGVTQSPTHLIKTRGQQVTLRCSPISGHKSVSWYQQVLGQGPQFIFQYYEKEERGRGNFPDRFSARQFPNYSSELNVNALLLGDSALYLCASSLFPRGLETQYFGPGTRLLVL.

The CDR3 sequence is CASSADSKNQPQHF. CDR3 DNA: TGTGCCAGCAGCGCGGACAGTAAGAATCAGCCCCAGCATTTT. This chain connects TRBV7-9 to TRBJ1-5, with TRBD1 as a possible D gene (6 bases). This CDR3 has 14 amino acids. Trimming took off 5 bases at V and 4 bases at J, with 12 bases between the two ends. The germline V gene has CDR1 SEHNR and CDR2 FQNEAQ (reference sequence).

The V gene is TRBV25-1, the J gene TRBJ1-4; no clear D gene. The V end was cut by 2 bases, the J end by 7 bases, with 17 bases between. The CDR3 sequence is 16 residues long. The germline V gene has CDR1 MGHDK and CDR2 SYGVNS. As DNA, the CDR3 is TGTGCCAGCAGTGAAGCCCTCAGTGGATCGGGTGAAAAACTGTTTTTT. Protein product: CASSEALSGSGEKLFF.

The chain has TRBV7-2 and TRBJ2-3; perhaps TRBD1 as D (5 bases). The CDR3 consists of 13 residues. V dropped 7 bases and J dropped 2 bases, with 10 bases sitting between them. Per the germline V gene, CDR1 is SGHTA and CDR2 is FQGNSA. The CDR3 bases are TGTGCCAGCAAGGCAGGGTACACAGATACGCAGTATTTT. Its protein product is CASKAGYTDTQYF.